This entry is about one T cell receptor beta chain. Its matching antigen is unknown. The data stem from a study of a mutant IDH1 vaccine in newly diagnosed glioma. Study at large: The sex distribution of treated patients was roughly 62% male and 37.5% female, with a mean age of around 40 years.

The length of the CDR3 is 11 residues. Germline loops: CDR1 LNHDA, CDR2 SQIVND (reference sequence). V lost 10 bases, J lost 4 bases, and 11 bases lay in between. General observations from the study: The authors found pseudoprogression apparently unrelated to changes in top peripheral T cell clonotypes.

Clones were read by immunoSEQ multiplex PCR, and TCRdb kept only the in-frame ones, dropping some. This sample has 40,000 or so clones, with 80% to 90% found just once. Described time point: week 5, during vaccination. A single vaccine dose contained 300 ug of mutant IDH1 20-mer peptide, and topical imiquimod was used with it. This TCR derives from a man in his forties or fifties with glioma. This chain joins TRBV19 and TRBJ2-7; D unresolved. This material consisted of PBMCs, taken from a glioma patient whose treatment included an IDH1 peptide vaccine. CDR3 in amino acids: CATHFGYEQYF. The CDR3 DNA follows: TGTGCCACTCATTTTGGGTACGAGCAGTACTTC.